This T cell receptor (beta chain) was captured by sequencing in a study of blood T cell repertoires in COVID-19. As for the study in general: Acute and convalescent COVID-19 samples came from the United States, Italy and Spain. The cDNA or gDNA used as material had been derived from T cells, B-cell-depleted T cells, or PBMCs.

Original data processing: Researchers report that nucleated cell counts were estimated from reference gene primer amplification. The data were produced by immunoSEQ multiplex PCR, yet TCRdb's version contains in-frame clones alone and is incomplete. That table gives V, J and clone size, and the DNA gave D and trimming. The sample holds some 58,000 clones, 80% to 90% seen once. This clone was counted between two and nine times. This receptor was taken from a human donor in a cohort sampled during active COVID-19. Sequencing was done on a sample of peripheral blood.

CDR3 nucleotides: TGTGCCAGTAGTATCTCAGAGGGGGGGAATGAGCAGTTCTTC. It encodes CASSISEGGNEQFF. The chain joins TRBV19 to TRBJ2-1; maybe TRBD2 (7 bases). Trimming took off 3 bases at V and 7 bases at J, with 13 bases between the two ends. The germline V gene encodes CDR1 LNHDA and CDR2 SQIVND (reference sequence). CDR3 length equals 14 residues.